The next 26 T cell receptor beta chains were all read from a single sample in a study of T-cell reconstitution after alpha-beta-depleted transplantation in children. The library targeted TCRbeta and was prepared with unique molecular identifiers. TCRdb re-analysed the PCR reads in MiXCR, keeping a single row per CDR3 protein. This sample has 210,000 or so distinct CDR3 sequences; 8% to 10% occur once, and the top ten carry approximately 6.2%. Specimen: PBMCs from the stem cell graft donor, collected from the stem cell graft. Receptor source: a human donor who donated a stem cell graft to a child with acute lymphoblastic leukemia.

This clonotype was detected only a few times. This chain uses TRBV11-2 with TRBJ2-2; D is uncertain. CDR1 is SGHAT, CDR2 FQNNGV, per germline. The V end lost 4 bases, the J end lost 5 bases, and 17 bases lay between the germline ends. The CDR3 runs to 16 residues. CDR3 nucleotide sequence: TGTGCCAGCAGCTCTTTAGGTTCTAGGTCAACCGGGGAGCTGTTTTTT. Encoded protein: CASSSLGSRSTGELFF.

This clonotype occurred many times. V gene TRBV10-3 combines with J gene TRBJ2-2; D perhaps matches TRBD2 (5 bases). The CDR3 length is 13 residues. Trimming shortened V by 2 bases and J by 6 bases, and 7 bases separated the two germline ends. CDR1 ENHRY and CDR2 SYGVKD come from the germline V gene. The CDR3 sequence: CAISEREPGELFF. CDR3 sequence (DNA): TGTGCCATCAGTGAGAGGGAGCCCGGGGAGCTGTTTTTT.

Many counts were recorded for this clonotype. V gene TRBV16 combines with J gene TRBJ1-2; 9 nucleotides line up with TRBD1. The CDR3 runs to 15 residues. Germline V lookup: CDR1 KGHSY, CDR2 FQNENV. The J segment lost 6 bases and the V segment lost 4 bases, leaving 9 bases of the junction unmatched. The CDR3 sequence: CASSRPGTGTDGYTF. In DNA, the CDR3 is TGTGCCAGCAGCCGGCCCGGGACAGGGACCGATGGCTACACCTTC.

V and J are TRBV2 and TRBJ2-1, with 7 bases aligning to TRBD1. This CDR3 spans 14 amino acids. V lost 10 bases to trimming and J lost 7 bases; unmatched junction nucleotides: 13. Germline V gene lookup returns CDR1 SNHLY and CDR2 FYNNEI. The chain's CDR3 is CATSGGLFFNEQFF. The CDR3 nucleotides read TGTGCCACCTCAGGGGGATTATTCTTTAATGAGCAGTTCTTC.

This clonotype was observed a handful of times. V gene TRBV20-1 combines with J gene TRBJ2-5, with D hard to call. The CDR3 loop spans 12 amino acids. V was cut by 6 bases and J by 1 base, with 9 bases left in between. The germline CDR1 and CDR2 sequences are DFQATT and SNEGSKA (reference sequence). CDR3 in amino acids: CSAEGIQETQYF. The CDR3 DNA is TGCAGTGCCGAAGGTATCCAAGAGACCCAGTACTTC.

In its sample, this clonotype was seen once. V is TRBV12-3 or TRBV12-4 and J is TRBJ1-2, with 8 bases lining up with TRBD1. V trimming: 8 bases; J trimming: 8 bases; junction bases outside the gene matches: 7. This CDR3 has 12 amino acids. The CDR3 is CASEDRVRGYTF. CDR3 DNA: TGTGCCAGCGAGGACAGGGTAAGAGGCTACACCTTC.

The sample holds a few counts of this clonotype. CDR3: CASSYSAGSPYGYTF. DNA for the CDR3: TGTGCCAGCAGTTACTCGGCAGGGTCACCCTATGGCTACACCTTC. This chain connects TRBV6-5 to TRBJ1-2, with D perhaps TRBD1 (5 bases). V was clipped by 0 bases and J by 4 bases, with 12 bases between them. CDR3 length: 15 residues. Germline lookup yields CDR1 MNHEY and CDR2 SVGAGI.

This chain joins TRBV6-6 and TRBJ1-6, with a weak D call TRBD1 (6 bases). Trimming shortened V by 7 bases and J by 7 bases, and 8 bases separated the two germline ends. The CDR3 totals 12 residues. Germline CDR1 and CDR2: MNHNY and SVGAGI (reference sequence). The CDR3 loop reads CASNQGNSPLHF. For the CDR3, the DNA is TGTGCCAGCAACCAGGGGAATTCACCCCTCCACTTT.

This clonotype was recorded many times. The rearrangement joins TRBV29-1 to TRBJ1-4, with D perhaps matching TRBD1 (5 bases). Deletions cut 4 bases from V and 7 bases from J, with 13 bases between. The germline CDR1 and CDR2 sequences are SQVTM and ANQGSEA. The CDR3 has 13 amino acids. CDR3 sequence: CSVGGGQGEKLFF. The CDR3 DNA is TGCAGCGTTGGCGGGGGTCAGGGTGAAAAACTGTTTTTT.

CDR3 DNA: TGTGCCAGCAGCTTAGCGGGGACGGGGGAGACCCAGTACTTC. Its translation: CASSLAGTGETQYF. The chain couples TRBV7-2 to TRBJ2-5; the D call may be TRBD1 or TRBD2 (5 bases each). Looked up from germline, CDR1 is SGHTA and CDR2 is FQGNSA. Trimming removed 0 bases from V and 5 bases from J, with 10 bases in between. The CDR3 sequence is 14 residues long.

The chain links TRBV5-6 to TRBJ1-1, with 8 bases matching TRBD1. The junction had 8 bases not matched to a gene; V was cut back by 4 bases and J by 0 bases. The CDR3 is 16 residues long. Germline assignment: CDR1 SGHDT and CDR2 YYEEEE. The CDR3 loop reads CASSPGTGLMNTEAFF. The DNA of the CDR3 is TGTGCCAGCAGCCCCGGGACAGGACTCATGAACACTGAAGCTTTCTTT.

This clonotype was counted at least ten times. The chain joins TRBV5-1 to TRBJ2-7, with 7 positions matching TRBD1. Germline CDR1 SGHRS, CDR2 YFSETQ. J was trimmed by 4 bases and V by 0 bases; bases with no gene match: 7. CDR3 length: 15 amino acids. In DNA form, the CDR3 reads TGCGCCAGCAGCTTGGGAGCAACAGGGGTTTACGAGCAGTACTTC. As protein: CASSLGATGVYEQYF.

This clonotype has at least ten counts. Written as DNA, the CDR3 is TGTGCCAGCAGCCGGCAAGGGGGGGCCCAGCCATATGGCTACACCTTC. It codes for CASSRQGGAQPYGYTF. This chain joins TRBV4-2 and TRBJ1-2, with TRBD1 as a possible D gene (6 bases). CDR1 LGHNA and CDR2 YNFKEQ come from the germline V gene. The CDR3 is 16 residues long. Between the trimmed V and J ends, which lost 4 bases and 5 bases, there was a span of 20 bases.

V is TRBV29-1 and J is TRBJ2-1, with D perhaps matching TRBD1 (5 bases). Deletions cut 2 bases from V and 9 bases from J, with 20 bases between. The CDR3 has 15 residues. Germline CDR1 reads SQVTM; CDR2 reads ANQGSEA. The CDR3 DNA reads TGCAGCGTTGAATTAAAAGGGGTGGGGATACGTGAGCAGTTCTTC. Its protein product is CSVELKGVGIREQFF.

The chain links TRBV10-3 to TRBJ1-2; maybe TRBD1 (6 bases). V was clipped by 2 bases and J by 8 bases, with 18 bases between them. The CDR3 consists of 15 residues. Per the germline V gene, CDR1 is ENHRY and CDR2 is SYGVKD. The CDR3 DNA is TGTGCCATCAGTGAGACCACAGGGTCCCCGCGCGGCTACACCTTC. This translates into CAISETTGSPRGYTF.

The rearrangement links TRBV5-1 to TRBJ1-6; a possible D gene is TRBD1 (6 bases). Germline values: CDR1 SGHRS, CDR2 YFSETQ. V lost 0 bases to trimming and J lost 0 bases, with 7 bases between them. CDR3 length: 16 amino acids. The CDR3 region is CASSLDRASYNSPLHF. The CDR3 nucleotides are TGCGCCAGCAGCTTGGACAGGGCCTCCTATAATTCACCCCTCCACTTT.

This clonotype was detected ten times or more. Here the CDR3 DNA reads TGTGCCAGCAGCCAGTTATCCGGGCAAGAGACCCAGTACTTC. This translates into CASSQLSGQETQYF. This chain connects TRBV3-1 to TRBJ2-5; D remains ambiguous. V was clipped by 3 bases and J by 2 bases, with 10 bases between them. Germline V lookup: CDR1 LGHDT, CDR2 YNNKEL (reference sequence). This CDR3 is built from 14 residues.

A few counts support this clonotype. The chain combines TRBV25-1 with TRBJ1-3; D unclear. This CDR3 spans 16 amino acids. Trimming removed 2 bases from V and 0 bases from J, with 11 bases in between. Germline CDR1 MGHDK, CDR2 SYGVNS. The DNA of the CDR3 is TGTGCCAGCAGTGAACTGGACGGAGACTCTGGAAACACCATATATTTT. The encoded protein is CASSELDGDSGNTIYF. Combining the CDR3 with reference TRBV25-1 and TRBJ1-3 gives the whole variable domain EADIYQTPRYLVIGTGKKITLECSQTMGHDKMYWYQQDPGMELHLIHYSYGVNSTEKGDLSSESTVSRIRTEHFPLTLESARPSHTSQYLCASSELDGDSGNTIYFGEGSWLTVV.

This clonotype was detected ten times or more. V gene TRBV28 combines with J gene TRBJ1-5; the D gene is possibly TRBD1 (6 bases). The ends were cut back, 9 bases at V and 5 bases at J, with 17 bases in the middle. This CDR3 has 14 residues. Germline V gene data show CDR1 as MDHEN and CDR2 as SYDVKM. The CDR3 DNA reads TGTGCCAGTAAGATGGGGGGGGGGCATCAGCCCCAGCATTTT. As protein: CASKMGGGHQPQHF.

The J gene is TRBJ2-1, the V gene TRBV5-1; 11 bases agree with TRBD1. The J segment lost 3 bases and the V segment lost 5 bases, leaving 4 bases of the junction unmatched. Per germline, CDR1 SGHRS and CDR2 YFSETQ. This CDR3 comprises 15 residues. The CDR3, as DNA: TGCGCCAGCAGATACGGGACAGGGGGCTACAATGAGCAGTTCTTC. Its protein product is CASRYGTGGYNEQFF.

The chain carries TRBV5-1 and TRBJ1-5, with D unclear. V lost 0 bases, J lost 3 bases, and 10 bases lay in between. This CDR3 contains 15 residues. Germline-derived CDR1 and CDR2 are SGHRS and YFSETQ. CDR3 nucleotides: TGCGCCAGCAGCTTGGCGCCAGGCCTCAATCAGCCCCAGCATTTT. This translates into CASSLAPGLNQPQHF. Full variable domain (rest looked up from reference TRBV5-1 and TRBJ1-5): KAGVTQTPRYLIKTRGQQVTLSCSPISGHRSVSWYQQTPGQGLQFLFEYFSETQRNKGNFPGRFSGRQFSNSRSEMNVSTLELGDSALYLCASSLAPGLNQPQHFGDGTRLSIL.

This clonotype came up many times. The V gene is TRBV4-1, the J gene TRBJ2-2; 10 nucleotides agree with TRBD2. V was pared by 2 bases and J by 7 bases, with 10 bases of the junction left unmatched. Per germline, CDR1 MGHRA and CDR2 YSYEKL. The CDR3 covers 17 residues. CDR3 nucleotide sequence: TGCGCCAGCAGCCAACCCATAGCGGGGGGCCGCCTCGGGGAGCTGTTTTTT. Amino acids: CASSQPIAGGRLGELFF.

This clonotype has more than one count but fewer than ten. The rearrangement joins TRBV12-3 or TRBV12-4 to TRBJ2-2; 8 nucleotides agree with TRBD1. The CDR3 has 15 residues. V dropped 8 bases and J dropped 2; count of bases not matched to a gene: 7. CDR3 in DNA: TGTGCCAGCCAGCAGGGACAGGTTAACACCGGGGAGCTGTTTTTT. Protein sequence: CASQQGQVNTGELFF.

At least ten counts were recorded for this clonotype. The chain joins TRBV12-3 or TRBV12-4 to TRBJ2-1, with 8 bases lining up with TRBD1. This CDR3 has 14 residues. The V segment lost 6 bases and the J segment 5 bases; nucleotides outside the gene matches: 6. CDR3 DNA: TGTGCCAGCAGCCCCGGGACAGGAAACAATGAGCAGTTCTTC. Translating gives CASSPGTGNNEQFF.

The rearrangement joins TRBV5-1 to TRBJ2-7; 11 bases are shared with TRBD1. The V gene end was trimmed by 0 bases and the J gene end by 3 bases; junction bases not matched to a gene: 5. Germline CDR1 is SGHRS and CDR2 is YFSETQ. The CDR3 runs to 16 residues. CDR3 nucleotides: TGCGCCAGCAGCTTGGACGGGACAGGGGGTTTCTACGAGCAGTACTTC. Translated, it gives CASSLDGTGGFYEQYF.

This clonotype was seen only a few times. This rearrangement joins TRBV6-5 to TRBJ1-3; possibly TRBD1 for D (5 bases). The CDR3 covers 17 residues. Trimming removed 0 bases at V and 0 bases at J, with 12 bases between. Germline loops: CDR1 MNHEY, CDR2 SVGAGI. The DNA for the CDR3 is TGTGCCAGCAGTTACTCAGGGGCCGGGTTCTCTGGAAACACCATATATTTT. This codes for CASSYSGAGFSGNTIYF.